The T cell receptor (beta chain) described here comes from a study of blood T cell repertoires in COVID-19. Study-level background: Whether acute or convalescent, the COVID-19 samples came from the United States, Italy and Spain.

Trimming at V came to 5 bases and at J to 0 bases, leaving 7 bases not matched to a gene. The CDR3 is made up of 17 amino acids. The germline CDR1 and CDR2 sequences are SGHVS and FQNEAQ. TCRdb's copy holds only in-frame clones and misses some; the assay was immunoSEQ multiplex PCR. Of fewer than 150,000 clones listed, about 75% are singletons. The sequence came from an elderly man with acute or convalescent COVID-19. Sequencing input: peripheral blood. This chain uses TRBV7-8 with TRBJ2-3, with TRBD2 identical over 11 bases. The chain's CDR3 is CASSPWTSGSSTDTQYF. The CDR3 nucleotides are TGTGCCAGCAGCCCGTGGACTAGCGGGTCTAGCACAGATACGCAGTATTTT.